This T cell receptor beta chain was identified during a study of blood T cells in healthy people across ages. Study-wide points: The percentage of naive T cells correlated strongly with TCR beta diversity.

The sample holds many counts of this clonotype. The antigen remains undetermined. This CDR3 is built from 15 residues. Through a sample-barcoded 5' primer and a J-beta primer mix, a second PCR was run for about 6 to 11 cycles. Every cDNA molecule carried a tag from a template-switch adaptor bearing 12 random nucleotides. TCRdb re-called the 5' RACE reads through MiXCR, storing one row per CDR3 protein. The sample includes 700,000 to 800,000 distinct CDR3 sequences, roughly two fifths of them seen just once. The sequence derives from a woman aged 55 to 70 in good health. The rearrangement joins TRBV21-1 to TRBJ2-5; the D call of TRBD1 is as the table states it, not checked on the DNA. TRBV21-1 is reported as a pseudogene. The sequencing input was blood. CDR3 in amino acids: CASSARIGDQETQYF. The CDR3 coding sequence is TGTGCCAGCAGCGCCCGGATCGGGGACCAAGAGACCCAGTACTTC.